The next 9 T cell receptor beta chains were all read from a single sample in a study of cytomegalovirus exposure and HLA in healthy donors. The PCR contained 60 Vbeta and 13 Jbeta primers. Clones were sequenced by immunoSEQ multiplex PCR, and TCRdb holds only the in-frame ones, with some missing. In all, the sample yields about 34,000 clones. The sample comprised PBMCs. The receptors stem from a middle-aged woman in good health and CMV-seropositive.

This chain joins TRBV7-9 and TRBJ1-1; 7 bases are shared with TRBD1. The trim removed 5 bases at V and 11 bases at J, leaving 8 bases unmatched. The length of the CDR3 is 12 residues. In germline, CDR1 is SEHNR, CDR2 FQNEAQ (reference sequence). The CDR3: CASSRETGQAFF. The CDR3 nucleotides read TGTGCCAGCAGCCGTGAGACAGGGCAGGCTTTCTTT.

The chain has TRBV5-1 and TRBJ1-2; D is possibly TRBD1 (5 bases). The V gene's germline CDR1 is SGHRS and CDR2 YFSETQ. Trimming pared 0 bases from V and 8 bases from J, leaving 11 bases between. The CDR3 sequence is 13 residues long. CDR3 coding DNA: TGCGCCAGCAGCTTGGACACGGGGGGAGGCTACACCTTC. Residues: CASSLDTGGGYTF.

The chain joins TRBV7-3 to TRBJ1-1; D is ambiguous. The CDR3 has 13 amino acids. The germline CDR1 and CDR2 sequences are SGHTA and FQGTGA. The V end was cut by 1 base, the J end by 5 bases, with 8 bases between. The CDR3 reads CASSLRVQTEAFF. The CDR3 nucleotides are TGTGCCAGCAGCTTAAGGGTACAGACTGAAGCTTTCTTT. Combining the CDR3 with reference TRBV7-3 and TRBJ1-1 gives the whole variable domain GAGVSQTPSNKVTEKGKYVELRCDPISGHTALYWYRQSLGQGPEFLIYFQGTGAADDSGLPNDRFFAVRPEGSVSTLKIQRTERGDSAVYLCASSLRVQTEAFFGQGTRLTVV.

CDR3 nucleotide sequence: TGTGCCAGCAGCCGATTGCGGGAGGGTGAGCAGTTCTTC. It encodes CASSRLREGEQFF. The V gene is TRBV7-3, the J gene TRBJ2-1, with 9 bases aligning to TRBD2. Trimming at V came to 5 bases and at J to 9 bases, leaving 5 bases not matched to a gene. Germline-derived CDR1 and CDR2 are SGHTA and FQGTGA. The CDR3 totals 13 residues.

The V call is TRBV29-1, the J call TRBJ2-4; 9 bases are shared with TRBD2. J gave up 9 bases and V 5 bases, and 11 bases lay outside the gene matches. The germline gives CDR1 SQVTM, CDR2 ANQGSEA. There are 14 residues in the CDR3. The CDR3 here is CSVSQAGGEGIQYF. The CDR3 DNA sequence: TGCAGCGTTTCACAAGCGGGGGGTGAGGGCATTCAGTACTTC.

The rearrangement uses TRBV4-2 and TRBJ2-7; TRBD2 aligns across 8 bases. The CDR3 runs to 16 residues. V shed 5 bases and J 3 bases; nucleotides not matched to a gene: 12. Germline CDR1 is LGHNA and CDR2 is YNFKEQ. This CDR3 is CASSSSVSGTNYEQYF. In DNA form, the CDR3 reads TGTGCCAGCAGCTCGTCGGTTAGCGGGACCAACTACGAGCAGTACTTC.

Here the CDR3 DNA reads TGTGCCAGCAGTGAGCCAGGGGGGAGCACTGAAGCTTTCTTT. Translation gives CASSEPGGSTEAFF. The chain joins TRBV6-1 to TRBJ1-1; TRBD1 aligns across 7 bases. The junction had 5 bases not matched to a gene; V was cut back by 3 bases and J by 4 bases. The CDR3 spans 14 residues. Germline assignment: CDR1 MNHNS and CDR2 SASEGT.

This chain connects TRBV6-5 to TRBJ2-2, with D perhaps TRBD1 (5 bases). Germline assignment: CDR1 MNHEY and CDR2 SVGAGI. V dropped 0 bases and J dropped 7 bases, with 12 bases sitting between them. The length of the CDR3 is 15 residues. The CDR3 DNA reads TGTGCCAGCAGTTACTCGAAGGGGTTCGGCGGGGAGCTGTTTTTT. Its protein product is CASSYSKGFGGELFF.

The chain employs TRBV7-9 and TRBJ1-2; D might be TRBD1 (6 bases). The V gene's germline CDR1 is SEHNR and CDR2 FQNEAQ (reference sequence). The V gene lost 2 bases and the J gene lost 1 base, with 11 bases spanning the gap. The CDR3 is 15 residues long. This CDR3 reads CASSLTGRVNYGYTF. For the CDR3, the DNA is TGTGCCAGCAGCTTAACAGGGAGGGTTAACTATGGCTACACCTTC.